What follows is one TCR beta chain and its context. This sample is drawn from a study of blood T cell repertoires in COVID-19. Overall study context: The cDNA or gDNA used as material had been derived from T cells, B-cell-depleted T cells, or PBMCs.

The V segment lost 4 bases and the J segment 1 base; nucleotides outside the gene matches: 4. CDR3 length: 16 residues. Germline CDR1 is MDHEN and CDR2 is SYDVKM. Authors' methods: Reference gene primer amplification gave estimated nucleated cell counts. This table comes from immunoSEQ multiplex PCR, and its TCRdb copy is limited to in-frame clones, with some not included. The V and J calls and clone size are taken from that table; D and trimming were inferred from the DNA. The profile shows a few hundred thousand clones, 70% to 90% of them singletons. The receptor was derived from a woman aged 45 to 65 with COVID-19, enrolled during active disease. Sequencing was carried out using peripheral blood. The chain links TRBV28 to TRBJ2-1; 10 bases align to TRBD2. DNA of the CDR3: TGTGCCAGCAGTTCCCTAGCGGGGGAGTCCTACAATGAGCAGTTCTTC. Translation gives CASSSLAGESYNEQFF.